What follows is one TCR beta chain and its context. The data stem from a study of blood T cells in healthy people across ages. Through a sample-barcoded 5' primer and a J-beta primer mix, a second PCR was run for 7 to 11 cycles. The study obtained at least 3 million CDR3-containing paired-end reads from every sample. TCRdb ran MiXCR on the 5' RACE reads and lists one entry per CDR3 protein. The top ten hold approximately 10% of the sample, which has some 1.6 million distinct CDR3 sequences, around 36% seen once. Each sample yielded at least 6 million isolated PBMCs. Each sample provided at least 6 micrograms of extracted total RNA. Germline V gene lookup returns CDR1 DFQATT and CDR2 SNEGSKA (reference sequence). With 5 bases clipped from V and 8 bases from J, the junction kept 10 bases outside the gene matches. The CDR3 contains 14 residues.

V is TRBV20-1 and J is TRBJ2-5, with 11 bases matching TRBD2. Material for sequencing was blood. This TCR was recovered from a young woman in good health. CDR3 sequence reads: CSALAGGGQDTQYF. The CDR3 coding sequence is TGCAGTGCTCTAGCGGGGGGCGGGCAGGACACCCAGTACTTC.